This is a list of T cell receptor beta chains from one sample in a study of a mutant IDH1 vaccine in newly diagnosed glioma. Some clones are missing from TCRdb's copy, which holds only in-frame ones; the method was immunoSEQ multiplex PCR. The repertoire holds under 50,000 clones, with around 90% as singletons. These receptors have no identified antigens. The starting material was PBMCs, obtained from a glioma patient whose treatment included an IDH1 peptide vaccine. These receptors were taken from a man aged 50 or older with glioma. Both conserved end residues are part of each CDR3. The order of the fields is clone size, J gene, D gene, V gene, CDR3 DNA, CDR3 protein. D genes are given only for firm matches. Size tells how often a clone was seen (once, few, many) or the class of an expanded clone, and some rows leave it out.

clone size: -
J gene: TRBJ1-6
D gene: -
V gene: TRBV7-2
CDR3 DNA: TGTGCCAGCAGCTTACAACCCCAGGGCTCCTATAATTCACCCCTCCACTTT
CDR3 protein: CASSLQPQGSYNSPLHF

clone size: -
J gene: TRBJ2-3
D gene: -
V gene: TRBV27
CDR3 DNA: TGTGCCAGCAGTTTATCGTCCCTCACAGATACGCAGTATTTT
CDR3 protein: CASSLSSLTDTQYF

clone size: -
J gene: TRBJ1-4
D gene: TRBD1
V gene: TRBV15
CDR3 DNA: TGTGCCACCATCTCAGGGGGCGCGGGTGAAAAACTGTTTTTT
CDR3 protein: CATISGGAGEKLFF

clone size: -
J gene: TRBJ2-2
D gene: -
V gene: TRBV9
CDR3 DNA: TGTGCCAGCAGCCTCCGCGGCGGGGGCCGTGTGGGCACCGGGGAGCTGTTTTTT
CDR3 protein: CASSLRGGGRVGTGELFF

clone size: -
J gene: TRBJ1-1
D gene: -
V gene: TRBV2
CDR3 DNA: TGTGCCAGCACATCAGAGGGAGGGTTCCTTAACACTGAAGCTTTCTTT
CDR3 protein: CASTSEGGFLNTEAFF

clone size: -
J gene: TRBJ2-1
D gene: -
V gene: TRBV7-6
CDR3 DNA: TGTGCCAGCAGCTTAGAGGTGATCGACTATGAGGGTGAGCAGTTCTTC
CDR3 protein: CASSLEVIDYEGEQFF

clone size: -
J gene: TRBJ2-7
D gene: TRBD1
V gene: TRBV19
CDR3 DNA: TGTGCCAGTAGTACCGGGACAGGTGCTAAGGAGCAGTACTTC
CDR3 protein: CASSTGTGAKEQYF

clone size: -
J gene: TRBJ2-6
D gene: -
V gene: TRBV6-4
CDR3 DNA: TGTGCCAGCAGTGGTGGGTCTGGGGCCAACGTCCTGACTTTC
CDR3 protein: CASSGGSGANVLTF

clone size: -
J gene: TRBJ1-2
D gene: -
V gene: TRBV30
CDR3 DNA: TGTGCCTGGAGTGTAAGGGCAGGTGGCTACACCTTC
CDR3 protein: CAWSVRAGGYTF

clone size: -
J gene: TRBJ1-5
D gene: -
V gene: TRBV1
CDR3 DNA: TGCACCAGCAGCACCCAGGGGTTACTACCCTTAAGCAATCAGCCCCAGCATTTT
CDR3 protein: CTSSTQGLLPLSNQPQHF

clone size: -
J gene: TRBJ1-1
D gene: -
V gene: TRBV28
CDR3 DNA: TGTGCCAGCAGAGGGACGGCCGGGGACACTGAAGCTTTCTTT
CDR3 protein: CASRGTAGDTEAFF

clone size: -
J gene: TRBJ1-5
D gene: -
V gene: TRBV10-2
CDR3 DNA: TGCGCCAGCAGTGACGGGGCTCAGCCCCAGCATTTT
CDR3 protein: CASSDGAQPQHF

clone size: -
J gene: TRBJ1-5
D gene: TRBD1
V gene: TRBV18
CDR3 DNA: TGTGCCAGCTCACTTGAACAGGGGAATCAGCCCCAGCATTTT
CDR3 protein: CASSLEQGNQPQHF

clone size: -
J gene: TRBJ1-5
D gene: TRBD1
V gene: TRBV9
CDR3 DNA: TGTGCCAGCAGCGTAGGACAGGGGGGGCAGCCCCAGCATTTT
CDR3 protein: CASSVGQGGQPQHF

clone size: -
J gene: TRBJ2-3
D gene: TRBD2
V gene: TRBV10-3
CDR3 DNA: TGTGCCATCACCCAGGGGGGACTAGCCCCAGATACGCAGTATTTT
CDR3 protein: CAITQGGLAPDTQYF

clone size: few
J gene: TRBJ1-5
D gene: -
V gene: TRBV2
CDR3 DNA: TGTGCCAGCAGTGACCCCGGGACCGCTGCGATCCAGCCCCAGCATTTT
CDR3 protein: CASSDPGTAAIQPQHF

clone size: once
J gene: TRBJ2-2
D gene: -
V gene: TRBV6-5
CDR3 DNA: TGTGCCAGCAGTTATGGGGGACTGTTAAACACCGGGGAGCTGTTTTTT
CDR3 protein: CASSYGGLLNTGELFF

clone size: -
J gene: TRBJ1-4
D gene: -
V gene: TRBV28
CDR3 DNA: TGTGCCAGCAGTCCACCGGACGCTAGTGGAGAAAAACTGTTTTTT
CDR3 protein: CASSPPDASGEKLFF

clone size: -
J gene: TRBJ1-2
D gene: -
V gene: TRBV6-1
CDR3 DNA: TGTGCCAGCAGTGGTGTGAAGTCCAGGGGTCCTGGGGGGGGCTACACCTTC
CDR3 protein: CASSGVKSRGPGGGYTF

clone size: -
J gene: TRBJ2-2
D gene: TRBD1
V gene: TRBV10-3
CDR3 DNA: TGTGCCATCAGTGGTCCGGGACAGGGAACCGGGGAGCTGTTTTTT
CDR3 protein: CAISGPGQGTGELFF

clone size: -
J gene: TRBJ2-5
D gene: -
V gene: TRBV20-1
CDR3 DNA: TGCAGTGCCGCCTGGGGTACCCAGTACTTC
CDR3 protein: CSAAWGTQYF

clone size: -
J gene: TRBJ2-1
D gene: TRBD2
V gene: TRBV6-1
CDR3 DNA: TGTGCCAGCAATGGGAAGGGACTAAACTCGGAGCAGTTCTTC
CDR3 protein: CASNGKGLNSEQFF

clone size: -
J gene: TRBJ2-7
D gene: -
V gene: TRBV27
CDR3 DNA: TGTGCCAGCAGTTTTCAGGGGTGGGGCGAGCAGTACTTC
CDR3 protein: CASSFQGWGEQYF

clone size: -
J gene: TRBJ2-7
D gene: -
V gene: TRBV15
CDR3 DNA: TGTGCCACCAGCCCGTGGGGAGGATCCTACGAGCAGTACTTC
CDR3 protein: CATSPWGGSYEQYF

clone size: -
J gene: TRBJ2-7
D gene: -
V gene: TRBV7-2
CDR3 DNA: TGTGCCAGCAGCTTAGTCGCGGGGCGAGAGCAGTACTTC
CDR3 protein: CASSLVAGREQYF

clone size: -
J gene: TRBJ1-6
D gene: -
V gene: TRBV7-9
CDR3 DNA: TGTGCCAGCAGCTTGGAAGCTCCCTTTGGCAATTCACCCCTCCACTTT
CDR3 protein: CASSLEAPFGNSPLHF

clone size: -
J gene: TRBJ2-3
D gene: -
V gene: TRBV6-4
CDR3 DNA: TGTGCCAGCAGTTACAGGCCAGGGGGCACAGATACGCAGTATTTT
CDR3 protein: CASSYRPGGTDTQYF

clone size: -
J gene: TRBJ1-4
D gene: TRBD1
V gene: TRBV2
CDR3 DNA: TGTGCCAGCAGCCGGGACAGGGGAACTAATGAAAAACTGTTTTTT
CDR3 protein: CASSRDRGTNEKLFF

clone size: -
J gene: TRBJ1-2
D gene: TRBD1
V gene: TRBV5-6
CDR3 DNA: TGTGCCAGCAGCTTGGTTTTAGGGGACAGGGAAGGCTACACCTTC
CDR3 protein: CASSLVLGDREGYTF

clone size: -
J gene: TRBJ2-7
D gene: -
V gene: TRBV11-2
CDR3 DNA: TGTGCCAGCACCCGGGGGTTGACCAGAGCCGGGAGGCAGTACTTC
CDR3 protein: CASTRGLTRAGRQYF

clone size: few
J gene: TRBJ2-1
D gene: TRBD2
V gene: TRBV10-1
CDR3 DNA: TGCGCCAGCAGTGAGCGGGAGGCCTACAATGAGCAGTTCTTC
CDR3 protein: CASSEREAYNEQFF

clone size: -
J gene: TRBJ2-2
D gene: TRBD2
V gene: TRBV5-5
CDR3 DNA: TGTGCCAGCAGCTTGGGCGGGGGGGCGAACACCGGGGAGCTGTTTTTT
CDR3 protein: CASSLGGGANTGELFF

clone size: -
J gene: TRBJ1-1
D gene: TRBD1
V gene: TRBV6-1
CDR3 DNA: TGTGCCAGCAATCTGGACAGGAGGGCTGAAGCTTTCTTT
CDR3 protein: CASNLDRRAEAFF

clone size: -
J gene: TRBJ2-2
D gene: -
V gene: TRBV18
CDR3 DNA: TGTGCCAGCTCACCAAGATCGAGCCACCTGGCCCCGAACACCGGGGAGCTGTTTTTT
CDR3 protein: CASSPRSSHLAPNTGELFF

clone size: -
J gene: TRBJ1-6
D gene: -
V gene: TRBV7-8
CDR3 DNA: TGTGCCAGCAGCTATGGGGACGGGACGGTGAATTCACCCCTCCACTTT
CDR3 protein: CASSYGDGTVNSPLHF

clone size: -
J gene: TRBJ2-2
D gene: -
V gene: TRBV25-1
CDR3 DNA: TGTGCCAGCAGTGAACGAGGGAGGAACACCGGGGAGCTGTTTTTT
CDR3 protein: CASSERGRNTGELFF

clone size: -
J gene: TRBJ1-1
D gene: TRBD1
V gene: TRBV7-8
CDR3 DNA: TGTGCCAGCAGCTTGGCGACAGGGGGAAACACTGAAGCTTTCTTT
CDR3 protein: CASSLATGGNTEAFF

clone size: -
J gene: TRBJ1-6
D gene: TRBD1
V gene: TRBV6-1
CDR3 DNA: TGTGCCAGCAGTGTGACAGGGGCGAATTCACCCCTCCACTTT
CDR3 protein: CASSVTGANSPLHF

clone size: -
J gene: TRBJ1-2
D gene: -
V gene: TRBV5-6
CDR3 DNA: TGTGCCAGCAGCTTGGGAATAGATAGGAACTATGGCTACACCTTC
CDR3 protein: CASSLGIDRNYGYTF

clone size: -
J gene: TRBJ2-3
D gene: TRBD2
V gene: TRBV7-2
CDR3 DNA: TGTGCCAGCAGCGCAACGGGGGGGGTCACAGATACGCAGTATTTT
CDR3 protein: CASSATGGVTDTQYF

clone size: -
J gene: TRBJ1-2
D gene: TRBD1
V gene: TRBV29-1
CDR3 DNA: TGCAGCGTTAGCGTCCGGACAGGGGGCGGTGGCTACACCTTC
CDR3 protein: CSVSVRTGGGGYTF

clone size: -
J gene: TRBJ1-1
D gene: TRBD1
V gene: TRBV7-8
CDR3 DNA: TGTGCCAGCAGCTCACAGGGGGCGAGGAACACTGAAGCTTTCTTT
CDR3 protein: CASSSQGARNTEAFF

clone size: -
J gene: TRBJ1-2
D gene: -
V gene: TRBV2
CDR3 DNA: TGTGCCAGCACGTTGTCCGGGTCAAACTATGGCTACACCTTC
CDR3 protein: CASTLSGSNYGYTF

clone size: -
J gene: TRBJ1-1
D gene: -
V gene: TRBV5-6
CDR3 DNA: TGTGCCAGCAGCTTGGGTGGTAGGAGCCACATGAACACTGAAGCTTTCTTT
CDR3 protein: CASSLGGRSHMNTEAFF

clone size: -
J gene: TRBJ2-6
D gene: TRBD1
V gene: TRBV7-6
CDR3 DNA: TGTGCCAGCAGCGACAGGGCATCGTTTATCTCTGGGGCCAACGTCCTGACTTTC
CDR3 protein: CASSDRASFISGANVLTF

clone size: -
J gene: TRBJ2-4
D gene: -
V gene: TRBV10-3
CDR3 DNA: TGTGCCATCAGTGAGGCTAGCATGGACATTCAGTACTTC
CDR3 protein: CAISEASMDIQYF

clone size: -
J gene: TRBJ1-5
D gene: TRBD1
V gene: TRBV15
CDR3 DNA: TGTGCCACCAGCTATAGGGACAGCAACAATCAGCCCCAGCATTTT
CDR3 protein: CATSYRDSNNQPQHF

clone size: -
J gene: TRBJ2-2
D gene: TRBD2
V gene: TRBV6-4
CDR3 DNA: TGTGCCAGCAGTGAAGGGACTAGCGCCGGGGAGCTGTTTTTT
CDR3 protein: CASSEGTSAGELFF

clone size: once
J gene: TRBJ1-3
D gene: -
V gene: TRBV30
CDR3 DNA: TGTGCCTGGAGTCCGGGGACACCGGGCCTAATTTCTGGAAACACCATATATTTT
CDR3 protein: CAWSPGTPGLISGNTIYF

clone size: -
J gene: TRBJ1-1
D gene: TRBD1
V gene: TRBV5-4
CDR3 DNA: TGTGCCAGCAGTCGACAGGGAGTCACTGAAGCTTTCTTT
CDR3 protein: CASSRQGVTEAFF

clone size: -
J gene: TRBJ1-4
D gene: -
V gene: TRBV9
CDR3 DNA: TGTGCCAGCAGCGCCGGGGGTGGGCGAACTAATGAAAAACTGTTTTTT
CDR3 protein: CASSAGGGRTNEKLFF

clone size: -
J gene: TRBJ1-5
D gene: TRBD1
V gene: TRBV19
CDR3 DNA: TGTGCCAGTACTCGGCGGGGACAGGAAAACTGGGGCAATCAGCCCCAGCATTTT
CDR3 protein: CASTRRGQENWGNQPQHF

clone size: -
J gene: TRBJ2-3
D gene: -
V gene: TRBV4-1
CDR3 DNA: TGCGCCAGCAGCAAAAAAGGGGGACCATTGGGGGTGGTGACAGATACGCAGTATTTT
CDR3 protein: CASSKKGGPLGVVTDTQYF